The T cell receptor beta chain under discussion was sequenced for a study of memory CD4+ T cells and cytomegalovirus serostatus. Background on the study: Donors were healthy Belgian adults, fewer than ten CMV seropositive and 24 seronegative. Study conclusions and caveats: Of approximately 150 reported CMV TCRbeta sequences, around 62 were found in memory CD4+ repertoires.

The CDR3 has 16 amino acids. Germline-derived CDR1 and CDR2 are MNHEY and SMNVEV (reference sequence). V was pared by 5 bases and J by 5 bases, with 22 bases between. Single viable CD3+CD4+CD8-CD45RO+ cells were sorted as the memory CD4+ T cells. Serostatus was set by detecting CMV pp150, pp28, p38, p52 IgG. CD4+ T cells were isolated by positive magnetic selection. For this clone: Its specificity is not known.

Assay used: immunoSEQ multiplex PCR; TCRdb lists only in-frame clones, some missing. The sample includes some 41,000 clones, roughly 80% of them seen just once. The sequence derives from an adult in good health and CMV-seronegative. Sequenced sample: memory CD4+ T cells from blood. This chain joins TRBV27 and TRBJ2-7; D is unclear. The CDR3, as DNA: TGTGCCAGCAGTAGGCGCCAGACATTCGCACTGGACGAGCAGTACTTC. Its protein is CASSRRQTFALDEQYF.